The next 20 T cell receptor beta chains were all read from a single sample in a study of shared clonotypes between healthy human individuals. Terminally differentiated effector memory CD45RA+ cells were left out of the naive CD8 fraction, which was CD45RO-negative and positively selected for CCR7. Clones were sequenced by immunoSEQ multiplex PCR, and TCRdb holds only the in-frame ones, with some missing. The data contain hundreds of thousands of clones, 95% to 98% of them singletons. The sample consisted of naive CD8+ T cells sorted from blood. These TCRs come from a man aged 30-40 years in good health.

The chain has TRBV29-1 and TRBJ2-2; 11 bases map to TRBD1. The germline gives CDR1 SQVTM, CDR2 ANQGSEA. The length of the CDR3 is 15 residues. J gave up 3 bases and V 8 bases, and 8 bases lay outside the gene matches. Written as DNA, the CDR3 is TGCAGCACCGCCGGGACAGGGGGATACACCGGGGAGCTGTTTTTT. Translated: CSTAGTGGYTGELFF.

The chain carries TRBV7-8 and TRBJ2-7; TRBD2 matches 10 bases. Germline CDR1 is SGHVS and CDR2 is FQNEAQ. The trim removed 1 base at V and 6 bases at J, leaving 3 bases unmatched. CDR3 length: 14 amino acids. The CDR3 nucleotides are TGTGCCAGCAGCTTAGAGCGGGAGGGCCGCGAGCAGTACTTC. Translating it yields CASSLEREGREQYF. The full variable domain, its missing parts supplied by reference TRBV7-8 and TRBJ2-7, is GAGVSQSPRYKVAKRGQDVALRCDPISGHVSLFWYQQALGQGPEFLTYFQNEAQLDKSGLPSDRFFAERPEGSVSTLKIQRTQQEDSAVYLCASSLEREGREQYFGPGTRLTVT.

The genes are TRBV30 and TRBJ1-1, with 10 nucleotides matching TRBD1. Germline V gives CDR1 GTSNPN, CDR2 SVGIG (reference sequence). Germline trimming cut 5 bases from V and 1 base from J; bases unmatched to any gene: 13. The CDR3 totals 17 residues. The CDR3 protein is CAWLSAGTGVANTEAFF. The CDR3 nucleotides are TGTGCCTGGCTCTCCGCCGGGACAGGGGTTGCGAACACTGAAGCTTTCTTT. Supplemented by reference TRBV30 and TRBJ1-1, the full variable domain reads SQTIHQWPATLVQPVGSPLSLECTVEGTSNPNLYWYRQAAGRGLQLLFYSVGIGQISSEVPQNLSASRPQDRQFILSSKKLLLSDSGFYLCAWLSAGTGVANTEAFFGQGTRLTVV.

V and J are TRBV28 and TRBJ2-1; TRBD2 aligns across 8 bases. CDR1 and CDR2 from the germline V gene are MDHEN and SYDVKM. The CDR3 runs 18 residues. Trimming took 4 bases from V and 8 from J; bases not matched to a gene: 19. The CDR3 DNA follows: TGTGCCAGCAGTTACCCGACGGAGATGGGAGCGGGAGTCGATGAGCAGTTCTTC. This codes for CASSYPTEMGAGVDEQFF.

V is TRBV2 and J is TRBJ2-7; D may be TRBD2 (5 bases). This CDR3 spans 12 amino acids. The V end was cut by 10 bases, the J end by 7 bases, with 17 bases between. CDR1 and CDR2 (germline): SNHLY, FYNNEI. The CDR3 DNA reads TGTGCCACCCGGGGAATAGTACGGGAGCAGTACTTC. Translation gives CATRGIVREQYF. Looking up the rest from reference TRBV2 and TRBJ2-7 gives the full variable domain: EPEVTQTPSHQVTQMGQEVILRCVPISNHLYFYWYRQILGQKVEFLVSFYNNEISEKSEIFDDQFSVERPDGSNFTLKIRSTKLEDSAMYFCATRGIVREQYFGPGTRLTVT.

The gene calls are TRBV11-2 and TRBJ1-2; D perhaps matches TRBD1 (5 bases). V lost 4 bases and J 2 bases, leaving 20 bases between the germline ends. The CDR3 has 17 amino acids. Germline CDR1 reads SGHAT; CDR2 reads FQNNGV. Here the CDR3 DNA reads TGTGCCAGCAGCTCTGTGAGCAGAGGGGCGGACAACTATGGCTACACCTTC. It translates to CASSSVSRGADNYGYTF.

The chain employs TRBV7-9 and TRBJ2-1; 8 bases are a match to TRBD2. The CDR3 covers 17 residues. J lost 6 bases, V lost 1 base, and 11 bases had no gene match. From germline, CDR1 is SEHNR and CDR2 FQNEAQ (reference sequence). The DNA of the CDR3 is TGTGCCAGCAGCTTAGGGGGTAGCGGGATTTTCATCAATGAGCAGTTCTTC. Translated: CASSLGGSGIFINEQFF.

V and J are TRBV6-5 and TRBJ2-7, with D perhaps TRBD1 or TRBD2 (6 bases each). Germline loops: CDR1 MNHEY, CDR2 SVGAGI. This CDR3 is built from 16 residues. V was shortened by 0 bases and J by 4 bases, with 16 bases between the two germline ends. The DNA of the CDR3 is TGTGCCAGCAGTTACTCGATCCCCGGGGGCGGTTACGAGCAGTACTTC. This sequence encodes CASSYSIPGGGYEQYF.

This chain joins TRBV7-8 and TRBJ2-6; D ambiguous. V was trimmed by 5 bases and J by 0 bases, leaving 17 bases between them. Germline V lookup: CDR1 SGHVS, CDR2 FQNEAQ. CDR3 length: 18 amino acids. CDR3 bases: TGTGCCAGCAGCCTCGACCGGGTCTTGAGCTCTGGGGCCAACGTCCTGACTTTC. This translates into CASSLDRVLSSGANVLTF.

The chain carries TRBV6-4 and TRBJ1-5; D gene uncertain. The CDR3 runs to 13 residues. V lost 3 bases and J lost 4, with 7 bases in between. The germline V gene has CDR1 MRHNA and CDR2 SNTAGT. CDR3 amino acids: CASSDFRNQPQHF. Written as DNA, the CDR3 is TGTGCCAGCAGTGATTTTAGGAATCAGCCCCAGCATTTT.

The CDR3 protein is CASSLAGIYEQYF. CDR3 nucleotide sequence: TGTGCCAGCAGCTTAGCGGGGATTTACGAGCAGTACTTC. This chain links TRBV7-6 with TRBJ2-7, with no clear D. CDR1 and CDR2 (germline): SGHVS, FNYEAQ. The CDR3 is 13 amino acids. The V and J ends lost 0 bases and 4 bases respectively, with 7 bases between them.

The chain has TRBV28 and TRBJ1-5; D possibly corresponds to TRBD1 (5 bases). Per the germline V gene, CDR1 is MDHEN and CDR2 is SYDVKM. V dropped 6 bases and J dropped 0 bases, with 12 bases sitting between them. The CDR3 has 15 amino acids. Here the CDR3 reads CASSKTGTSNQPQHF. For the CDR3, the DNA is TGTGCCAGCAGCAAAACCGGGACTAGCAATCAGCCCCAGCATTTT. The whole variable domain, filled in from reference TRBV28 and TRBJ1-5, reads DVKVTQSSRYLVKRTGEKVFLECVQDMDHENMFWYRQDPGLGLRLIYFSYDVKMKEKGDIPEGYSVSREKKERFSLILESASTNQTSMYLCASSKTGTSNQPQHFGDGTRLSIL.

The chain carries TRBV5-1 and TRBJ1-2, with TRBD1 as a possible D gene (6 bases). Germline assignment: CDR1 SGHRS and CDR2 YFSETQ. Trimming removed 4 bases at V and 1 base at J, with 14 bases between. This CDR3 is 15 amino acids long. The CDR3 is CASSTRTDNNYGYTF. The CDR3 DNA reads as TGCGCCAGCAGCACAAGGACAGATAATAACTATGGCTACACCTTC.

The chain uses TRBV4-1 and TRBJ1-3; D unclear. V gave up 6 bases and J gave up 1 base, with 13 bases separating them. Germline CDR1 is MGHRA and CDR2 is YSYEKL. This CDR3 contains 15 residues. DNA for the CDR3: TGCGCCAGCAGAGTTCAGGCGGGATCTGGAAACACCATATATTTT. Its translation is CASRVQAGSGNTIYF.

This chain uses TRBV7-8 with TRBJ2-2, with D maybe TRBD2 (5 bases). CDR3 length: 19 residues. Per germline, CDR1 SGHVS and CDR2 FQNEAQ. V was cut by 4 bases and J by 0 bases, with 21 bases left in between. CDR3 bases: TGTGCCAGCAGCTGGAGGACGGCGCTGAACCCTTCGAACACCGGGGAGCTGTTTTTT. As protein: CASSWRTALNPSNTGELFF.

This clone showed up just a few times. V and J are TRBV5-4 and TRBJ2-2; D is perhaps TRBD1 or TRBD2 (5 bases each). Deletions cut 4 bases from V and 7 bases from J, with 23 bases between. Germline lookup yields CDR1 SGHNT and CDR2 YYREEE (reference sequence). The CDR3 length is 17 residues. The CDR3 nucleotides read TGTGCCAGCAGCCCCTTGTCGACGGGACCGTCGGACGGGGAGCTGTTTTTT. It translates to CASSPLSTGPSDGELFF.

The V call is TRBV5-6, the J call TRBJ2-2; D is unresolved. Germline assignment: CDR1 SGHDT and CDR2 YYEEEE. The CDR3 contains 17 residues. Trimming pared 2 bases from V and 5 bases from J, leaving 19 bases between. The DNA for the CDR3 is TGTGCCAGCAGCTTATCTAACATTCTCCCGGGTACCGGGGAGCTGTTTTTT. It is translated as CASSLSNILPGTGELFF.

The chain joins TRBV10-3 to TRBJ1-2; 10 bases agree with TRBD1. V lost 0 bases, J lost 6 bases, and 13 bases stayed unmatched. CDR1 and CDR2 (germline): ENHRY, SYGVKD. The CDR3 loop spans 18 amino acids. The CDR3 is CAISESRTGGHLKDGYTF. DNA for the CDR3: TGTGCCATCAGTGAGTCCCGGACAGGGGGTCATTTGAAGGATGGCTACACCTTC.

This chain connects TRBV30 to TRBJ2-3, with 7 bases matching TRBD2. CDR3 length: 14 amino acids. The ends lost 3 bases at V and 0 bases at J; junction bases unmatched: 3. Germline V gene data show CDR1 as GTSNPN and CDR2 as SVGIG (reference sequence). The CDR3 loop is CAWRGSGSTDTQYF. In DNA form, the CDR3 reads TGTGCCTGGAGGGGTAGCGGGAGCACAGATACGCAGTATTTT.

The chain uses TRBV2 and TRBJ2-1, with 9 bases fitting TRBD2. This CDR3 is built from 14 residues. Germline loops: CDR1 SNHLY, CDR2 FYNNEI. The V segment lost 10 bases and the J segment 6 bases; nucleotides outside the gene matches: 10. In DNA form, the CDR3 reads TGTGCCACCTCGCCAAGCGGGAGGCCCAATGAGCAGTTCTTC. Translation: CATSPSGRPNEQFF.